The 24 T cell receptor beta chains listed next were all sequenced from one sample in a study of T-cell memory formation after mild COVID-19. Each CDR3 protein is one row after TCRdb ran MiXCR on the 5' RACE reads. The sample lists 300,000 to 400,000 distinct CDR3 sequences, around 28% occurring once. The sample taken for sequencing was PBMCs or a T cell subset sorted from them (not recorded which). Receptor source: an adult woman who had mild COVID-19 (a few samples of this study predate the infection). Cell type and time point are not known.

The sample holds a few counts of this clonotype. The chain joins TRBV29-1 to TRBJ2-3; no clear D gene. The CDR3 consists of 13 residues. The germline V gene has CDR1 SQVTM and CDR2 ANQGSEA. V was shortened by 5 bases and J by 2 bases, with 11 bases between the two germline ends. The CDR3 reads CSVFLSDTDTQYF. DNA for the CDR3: TGCAGCGTTTTTCTATCCGACACAGATACGCAGTATTTT.

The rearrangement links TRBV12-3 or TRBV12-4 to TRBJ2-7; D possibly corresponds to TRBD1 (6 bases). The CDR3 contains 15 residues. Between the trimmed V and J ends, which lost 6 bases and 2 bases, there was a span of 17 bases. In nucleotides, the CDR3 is TGTGCCAGCAGCCCTACCGGCAGGGGTCCCTACGAGCAGTACTTC. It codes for CASSPTGRGPYEQYF.

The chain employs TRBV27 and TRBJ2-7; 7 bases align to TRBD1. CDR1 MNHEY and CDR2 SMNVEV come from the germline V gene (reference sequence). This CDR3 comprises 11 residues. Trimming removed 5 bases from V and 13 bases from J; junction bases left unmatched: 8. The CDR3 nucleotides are TGTGCCAGCAGTGAGGGGGCAAAATCATACTTC. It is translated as CASSEGAKSYF.

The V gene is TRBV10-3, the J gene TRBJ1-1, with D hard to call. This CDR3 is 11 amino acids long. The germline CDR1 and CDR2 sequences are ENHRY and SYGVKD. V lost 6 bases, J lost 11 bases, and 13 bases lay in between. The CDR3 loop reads CAIRDNGPAFF. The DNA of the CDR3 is TGTGCCATCAGGGATAACGGCCCGGCTTTCTTT.

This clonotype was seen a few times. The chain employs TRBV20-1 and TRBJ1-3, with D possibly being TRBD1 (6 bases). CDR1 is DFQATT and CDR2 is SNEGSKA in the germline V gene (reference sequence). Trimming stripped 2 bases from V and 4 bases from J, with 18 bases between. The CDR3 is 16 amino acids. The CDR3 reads CSARRSRGPSGNTIYF. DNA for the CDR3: TGCAGTGCTAGACGGTCCAGGGGACCTTCAGGAAACACCATATATTTT.

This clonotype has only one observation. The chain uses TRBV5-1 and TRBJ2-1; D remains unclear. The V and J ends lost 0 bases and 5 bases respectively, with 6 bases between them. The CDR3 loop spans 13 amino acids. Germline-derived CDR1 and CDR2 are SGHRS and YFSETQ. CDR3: CASSLVLDNEQFF. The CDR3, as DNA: TGCGCCAGCAGCTTGGTCCTAGACAATGAGCAGTTCTTC. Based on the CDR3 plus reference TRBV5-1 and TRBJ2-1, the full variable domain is KAGVTQTPRYLIKTRGQQVTLSCSPISGHRSVSWYQQTPGQGLQFLFEYFSETQRNKGNFPGRFSGRQFSNSRSEMNVSTLELGDSALYLCASSLVLDNEQFFGPGTRLTVL.

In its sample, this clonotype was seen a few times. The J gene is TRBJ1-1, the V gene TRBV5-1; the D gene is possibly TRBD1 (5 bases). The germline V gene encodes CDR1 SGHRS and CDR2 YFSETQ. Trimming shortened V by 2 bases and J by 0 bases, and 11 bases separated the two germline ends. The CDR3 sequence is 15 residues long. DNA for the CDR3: TGCGCCAGCAGCTTATCGACAGTAATGAACACTGAAGCTTTCTTT. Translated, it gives CASSLSTVMNTEAFF.

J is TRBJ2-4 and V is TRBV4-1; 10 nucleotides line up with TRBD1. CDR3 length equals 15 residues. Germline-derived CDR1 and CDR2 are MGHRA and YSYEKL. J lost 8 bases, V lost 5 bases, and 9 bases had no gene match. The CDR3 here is CASSVRQGAADIQYF. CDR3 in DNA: TGCGCCAGCAGCGTTCGACAGGGGGCAGCGGACATTCAGTACTTC.

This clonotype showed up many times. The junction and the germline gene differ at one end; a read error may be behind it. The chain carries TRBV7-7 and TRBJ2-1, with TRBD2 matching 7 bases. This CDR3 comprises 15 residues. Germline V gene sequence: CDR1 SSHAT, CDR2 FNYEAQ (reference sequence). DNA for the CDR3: TGTGCTAGCAGCCCCGGGAGGAGCTCCTACAATGAGCAGTTCTTC. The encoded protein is CASSPGRSSYNEQFF.

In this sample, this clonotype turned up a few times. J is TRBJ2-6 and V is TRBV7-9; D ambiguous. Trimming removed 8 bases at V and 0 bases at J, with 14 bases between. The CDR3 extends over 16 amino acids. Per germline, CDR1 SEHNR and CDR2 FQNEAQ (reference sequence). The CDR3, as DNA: TGTGCCAGCCGGACGGACCTCAGCTCTGGGGCCAACGTCCTGACTTTC. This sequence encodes CASRTDLSSGANVLTF.

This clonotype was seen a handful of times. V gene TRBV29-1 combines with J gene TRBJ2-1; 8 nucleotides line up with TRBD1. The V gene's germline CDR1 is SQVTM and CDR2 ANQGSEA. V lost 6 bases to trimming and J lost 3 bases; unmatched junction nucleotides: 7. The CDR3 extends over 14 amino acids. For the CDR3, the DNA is TGCAGCGTGCGAGACAGGGGAAACTACAATGAGCAGTTCTTC. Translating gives CSVRDRGNYNEQFF.

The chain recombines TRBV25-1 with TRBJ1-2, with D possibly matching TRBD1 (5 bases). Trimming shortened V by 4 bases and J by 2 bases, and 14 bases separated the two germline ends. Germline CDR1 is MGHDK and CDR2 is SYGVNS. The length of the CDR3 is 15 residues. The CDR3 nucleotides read TGTGCCAGCAGTGTCTGGGGGGAACCCAACTATGGCTACACCTTC. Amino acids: CASSVWGEPNYGYTF.

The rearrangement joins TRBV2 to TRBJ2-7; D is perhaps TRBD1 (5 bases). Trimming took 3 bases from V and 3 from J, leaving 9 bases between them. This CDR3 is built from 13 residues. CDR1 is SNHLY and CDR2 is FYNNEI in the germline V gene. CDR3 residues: CASSETQGYEQYF. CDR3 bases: TGTGCCAGCAGTGAGACTCAGGGCTACGAGCAGTACTTC.

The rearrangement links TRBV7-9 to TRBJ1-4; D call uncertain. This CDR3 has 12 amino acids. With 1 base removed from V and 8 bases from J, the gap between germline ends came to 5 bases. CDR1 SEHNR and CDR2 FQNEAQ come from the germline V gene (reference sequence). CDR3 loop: CASSLVPEKLFF. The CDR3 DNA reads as TGTGCCAGCAGCTTAGTACCCGAAAAACTGTTTTTT.

The CDR3 DNA sequence: TGTGCCAGCAGCTTAGTCTCGGCAGGTAATCAGCCCCAGCATTTT. The encoded protein is CASSLVSAGNQPQHF. This chain connects TRBV7-9 to TRBJ1-5; D remains unclear. The CDR3 length is 15 residues. The V gene's germline CDR1 is SEHNR and CDR2 FQNEAQ (reference sequence). V dropped 1 base and J dropped 4 bases, with 11 bases sitting between them.

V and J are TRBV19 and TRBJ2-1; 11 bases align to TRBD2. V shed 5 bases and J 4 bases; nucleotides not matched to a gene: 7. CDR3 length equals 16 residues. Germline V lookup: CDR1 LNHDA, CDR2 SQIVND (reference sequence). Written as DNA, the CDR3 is TGTGCCAGTAGTTTCTCCGGGACTAGCGGATACAATGAGCAGTTCTTC. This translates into CASSFSGTSGYNEQFF.

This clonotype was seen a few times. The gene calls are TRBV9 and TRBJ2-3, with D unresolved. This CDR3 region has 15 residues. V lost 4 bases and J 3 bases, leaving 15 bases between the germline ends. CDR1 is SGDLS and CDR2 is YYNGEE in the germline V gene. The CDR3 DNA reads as TGTGCCAGCAGCCCCTCCCCTAGTGGGACAGATACGCAGTATTTT. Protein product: CASSPSPSGTDTQYF.

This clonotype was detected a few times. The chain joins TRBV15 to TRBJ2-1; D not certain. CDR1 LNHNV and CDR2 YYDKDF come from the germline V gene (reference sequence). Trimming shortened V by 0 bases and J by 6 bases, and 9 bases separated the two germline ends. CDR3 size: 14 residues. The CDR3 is CATSREILVNEQFF. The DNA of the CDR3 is TGTGCCACCAGCAGAGAGATTCTAGTCAATGAGCAGTTCTTC.

CDR3 coding DNA: TGTGCCAGCAGCTTGGAGCAGGGGGCAGCCGGGGAGCTGTTTTTT. Translation: CASSLEQGAAGELFF. The chain joins TRBV5-4 to TRBJ2-2; TRBD1 aligns across 8 bases. V was clipped by 0 bases and J by 6 bases; unmatched bases: 4. This CDR3 spans 15 amino acids. Germline V gene data show CDR1 as SGHNT and CDR2 as YYREEE (reference sequence).

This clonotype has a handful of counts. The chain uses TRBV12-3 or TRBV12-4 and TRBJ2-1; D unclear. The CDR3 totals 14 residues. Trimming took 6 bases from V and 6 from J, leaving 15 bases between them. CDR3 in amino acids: CASSRPGRPNEQFF. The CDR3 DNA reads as TGTGCCAGCAGCCGACCGGGCCGCCCCAATGAGCAGTTCTTC.

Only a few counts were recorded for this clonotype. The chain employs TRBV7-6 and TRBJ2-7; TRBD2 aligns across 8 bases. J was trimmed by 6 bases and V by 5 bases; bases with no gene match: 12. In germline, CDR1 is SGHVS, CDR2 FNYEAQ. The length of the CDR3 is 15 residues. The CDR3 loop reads CASSPGGAGDLEQYF. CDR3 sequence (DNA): TGTGCCAGCAGCCCCGGAGGAGCGGGAGATCTCGAGCAGTACTTC.

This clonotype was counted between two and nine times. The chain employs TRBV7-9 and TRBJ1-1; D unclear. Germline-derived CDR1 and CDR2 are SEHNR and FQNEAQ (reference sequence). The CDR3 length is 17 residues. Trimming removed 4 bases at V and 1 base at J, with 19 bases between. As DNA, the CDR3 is TGTGCCAGCAGCTCATCTAGGGTAGGACCGAAGAACACTGAAGCTTTCTTT. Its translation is CASSSSRVGPKNTEAFF.

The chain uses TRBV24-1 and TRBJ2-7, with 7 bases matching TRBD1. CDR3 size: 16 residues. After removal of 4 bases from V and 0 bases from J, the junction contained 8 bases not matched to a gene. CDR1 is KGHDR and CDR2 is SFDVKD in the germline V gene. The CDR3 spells CATSDHTTGSSYEQYF. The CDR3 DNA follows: TGTGCCACCAGTGACCATACGACAGGGTCCTCCTACGAGCAGTACTTC.

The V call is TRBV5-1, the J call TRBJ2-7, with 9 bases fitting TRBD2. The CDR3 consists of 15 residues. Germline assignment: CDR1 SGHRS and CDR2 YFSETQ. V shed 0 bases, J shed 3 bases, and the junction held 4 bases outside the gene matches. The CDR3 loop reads CASSLVASGDYEQYF. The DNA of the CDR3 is TGCGCCAGCAGCTTGGTGGCTAGCGGGGACTACGAGCAGTACTTC.